Reported below is one T cell receptor beta chain. This entry belongs to a study of blood T cell repertoires in COVID-19. About the study: Italy, Spain and the United States were the sources of the convalescent and acute COVID-19 samples. Nucleic acid was either cDNA or gDNA, and it came from T cells, B-cell-depleted T cells, or PBMCs.

Original processing notes: Amplification of reference gene primers was used by the study to estimate nucleated cell counts. Assay used: immunoSEQ multiplex PCR; TCRdb lists only in-frame clones, some missing. For V, J and clone size, that table is used; D and trimming come from the DNA. The sample shows about 300,000 clones, 80% to 90% of them seen only once. The V segment lost 7 bases and the J segment 10 bases; nucleotides outside the gene matches: 6. Germline CDR1 SNHLY, CDR2 FYNNEI. There are 13 residues in the CDR3. Participant-reported clinical history was the basis for cohort assignment. Material for sequencing was PBMCs or T cells enriched from blood (not recorded which). The rearrangement uses TRBV2 and TRBJ1-6; 8 bases fit TRBD1. The receptor comes from a woman aged 18-30 years who had recovered from COVID-19. CDR3 coding DNA: TGTGCCAGCAAGGGACAGGAGAAATCACCCCTCCACTTT. Translation: CASKGQEKSPLHF.